The rows below give T cell receptor beta chains drawn from one sample of a study of T cells in Graves' hyperthyroidism and ophthalmopathy. Via MiXCR, TCRdb re-called the multiplex PCR reads, giving one row per CDR3 protein. The data show 700,000 or so distinct CDR3 sequences, about 15% seen once. The sample consisted of blood. Receptor source: a man younger than 35 with Graves' hyperthyroidism. CDR3s include the opening cysteine and the closing phenylalanine or tryptophan. D genes are given only for firm matches. Clone size is stated in some rows and not others, as once, few, many or a class when expanded.

cdr3_aa cdr3_nt j_call v_call clone_size d_call cdr3_length
CASKSGGGTGYNEQFF TGTGCCAGCAAGTCGGGGGGGGGAACGGGTTACAATGAGCAGTTCTTC TRBJ2-1 TRBV2 - TRBD2 16
CASQGLQETQYF TGTGCCTCCCAGGGACTACAAGAGACCCAGTACTTC TRBJ2-5 TRBV2 many TRBD2 12
CASSFNPLDRGHYNEQFF TGTGCCAGCAGCTTTAACCCTCTCGACAGGGGGCATTACAATGAGCAGTTCTTC TRBJ2-1 TRBV5-6 - TRBD1 18
CASSFRGLRTDTQYF TGCGCCAGCAGCTTTAGGGGGCTTCGCACAGATACGCAGTATTTT TRBJ2-3 TRBV5-1 - TRBD1 15
CASSSVPRSANTGELFF TGTGCCAGCAGCTCAGTCCCCAGATCGGCGAACACCGGGGAGCTGTTTTTT TRBJ2-2 TRBV11-2 - - 17
CASRVGSTNTGELFF TGCGCCAGCAGGGTGGGGAGTACGAACACCGGGGAGCTGTTTTTT TRBJ2-2 TRBV5-1 - - 15
CASTSRERSSYNEQFF TGTGCCAGCACGTCCCGGGAGAGAAGCTCCTACAATGAGCAGTTCTTC TRBJ2-1 TRBV6-7 - - 16
CASSLLAEKLFF TGTGCCAGCAGCTTATTAGCAGAAAAACTGTTTTTT TRBJ1-4 TRBV11-2 many - 12
CASSKRLAGGSYNEQFF TGTGCCAGCAGCAAGAGACTAGCGGGAGGATCCTACAATGAGCAGTTCTTC TRBJ2-1 TRBV11-1 many TRBD2 17
CASIRTSLAGELFF TGTGCCAGTATTCGTACTAGTCTAGCCGGGGAGCTGTTTTTT TRBJ2-2 TRBV19 - - 14
CASRPSGLRNPGANVLTF TGTGCCAGCCGCCCCTCGGGACTAAGGAATCCTGGGGCCAACGTCCTGACTTTC TRBJ2-6 TRBV28 - TRBD2 18
CASSIEYRSSYNEQFF TGTGCCAGTAGTATAGAATACAGGAGCTCCTACAATGAGCAGTTCTTC TRBJ2-1 TRBV19 few - 16
CASSYSGGTYEQYF TGTGCCAGCAGTTACTCTGGCGGGACCTACGAGCAGTACTTC TRBJ2-7 TRBV6-2/TRBV6-3 many - 14
CASGVWVTGNTGELFF TGTGCCAGCGGAGTCTGGGTAACAGGGAACACCGGGGAGCTGTTTTTT TRBJ2-2 TRBV28 many - 16
CASSRDGTDMQYF TGTGCCAGCAGCAGGGATGGCACAGATATGCAGTATTTT TRBJ2-3 TRBV28 - - 13
CASSADRVNTEAFF TGTGCCAGCAGTGCCGACAGGGTGAACACTGAAGCTTTCTTT TRBJ1-1 TRBV12-3/TRBV12-4 many TRBD1 14
CASSRQLAGGRNEQFF TGTGCCAGCAGCCGTCAACTAGCGGGAGGGCGCAATGAGCAGTTCTTC TRBJ2-1 TRBV5-6 many TRBD2 16
CASSFTGDSGNTIYF TGTGCCAGCAGCTTTACCGGGGACTCTGGAAACACCATATATTTT TRBJ1-3 TRBV7-9 few - 15